This T cell receptor (beta chain) is drawn from a study of human T cells and chemical hapten exposure. Overall study: Doses of diphenylcyclopropenone went to the patients' scalps weekly throughout the roughly 22-week study. Patch tests containing 0.01% DPC, applied to the upper back, were read at 6 days. Study-level results: Significantly more large CDR3 similarity clusters were formed by expanded TCRs than by controls.

As handled by the study authors: TCRs per sample had a median of 95,638 and ranged from about 20,000 to 700,000. MiXCR was run by TCRdb on the RACE reads, yielding one entry per CDR3 protein. The V and J calls shown here were made by TCRdb, not taken from the authors' results. The sample consists of 75,000 to 95,000 distinct CDR3 sequences, over 9.5% of them appearing once. This sample's time point: patch test 1, 2 weeks after DPC sensitization. Treatment of the sample: therapeutic diphenylcyclopropenone sensitization with weekly scalp DPC. Germline CDR1 reads SQVTM; CDR2 reads ANQGSEA. Trimming at V came to 6 bases and at J to 6 bases, leaving 8 bases not matched to a gene. This CDR3 has 13 amino acids. This clonotype was seen repeatedly, ten times or more. Antigen: not known.

Material: whole blood, obtained in connection with sensitization to the hapten diphenylcyclopropenone (DPC). The rearrangement links TRBV29-1 to TRBJ1-5; 7 bases align to TRBD1. This TCR was sampled from a woman aged 60-75 years with alopecia areata. Some clones in this sample may be carry-over from other donors' samples. The CDR3 loop is CSVETGQGQPQHF. The CDR3 bases are TGCAGCGTGGAGACAGGGCAGGGTCAGCCCCAGCATTTT.